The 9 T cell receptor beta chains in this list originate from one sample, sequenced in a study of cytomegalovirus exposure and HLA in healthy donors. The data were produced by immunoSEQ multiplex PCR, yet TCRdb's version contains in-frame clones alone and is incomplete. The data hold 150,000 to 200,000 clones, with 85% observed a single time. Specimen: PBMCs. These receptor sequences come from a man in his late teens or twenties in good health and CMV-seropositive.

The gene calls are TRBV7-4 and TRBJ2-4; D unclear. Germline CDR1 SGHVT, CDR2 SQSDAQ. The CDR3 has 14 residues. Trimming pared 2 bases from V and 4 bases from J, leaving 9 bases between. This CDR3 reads CASSLRGEKNIQYF. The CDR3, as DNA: TGTGCCAGCAGCTTAAGAGGAGAGAAAAACATTCAGTACTTC.

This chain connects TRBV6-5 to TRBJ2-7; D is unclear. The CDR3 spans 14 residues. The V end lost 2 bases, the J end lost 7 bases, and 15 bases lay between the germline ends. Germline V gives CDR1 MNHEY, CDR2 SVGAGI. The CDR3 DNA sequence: TGTGCCAGCAGTTACGGTGGATCCCTAGTTGAGCAGTACTTC. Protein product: CASSYGGSLVEQYF.

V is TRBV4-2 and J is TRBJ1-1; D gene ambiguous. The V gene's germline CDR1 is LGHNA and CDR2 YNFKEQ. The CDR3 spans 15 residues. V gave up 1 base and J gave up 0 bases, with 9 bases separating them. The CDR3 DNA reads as TGTGCCAGCAGCCAAGTCGTGAGTGTGAACACTGAAGCTTTCTTT. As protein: CASSQVVSVNTEAFF.

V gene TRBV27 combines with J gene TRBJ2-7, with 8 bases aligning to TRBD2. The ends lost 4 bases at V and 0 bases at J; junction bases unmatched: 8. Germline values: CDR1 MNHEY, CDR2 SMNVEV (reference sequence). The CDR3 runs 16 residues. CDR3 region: CASSSVLAASSYEQYF. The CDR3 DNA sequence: TGTGCCAGCAGTTCCGTACTAGCGGCTAGCTCCTACGAGCAGTACTTC.

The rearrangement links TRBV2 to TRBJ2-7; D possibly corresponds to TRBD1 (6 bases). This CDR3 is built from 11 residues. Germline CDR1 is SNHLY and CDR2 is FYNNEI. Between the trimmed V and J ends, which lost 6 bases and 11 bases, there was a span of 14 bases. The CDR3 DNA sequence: TGTGCCAGCAGCAATGACAGGAGCGAGTACTTC. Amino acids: CASSNDRSEYF.

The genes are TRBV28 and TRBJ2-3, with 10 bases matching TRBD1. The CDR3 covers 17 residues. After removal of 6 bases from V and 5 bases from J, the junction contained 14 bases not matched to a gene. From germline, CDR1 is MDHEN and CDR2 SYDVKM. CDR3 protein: CASSEPSGTGVVDTQYF. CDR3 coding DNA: TGTGCCAGCAGCGAACCATCCGGGACAGGGGTAGTAGATACGCAGTATTTT. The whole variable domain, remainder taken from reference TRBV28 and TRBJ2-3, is DVKVTQSSRYLVKRTGEKVFLECVQDMDHENMFWYRQDPGLGLRLIYFSYDVKMKEKGDIPEGYSVSREKKERFSLILESASTNQTSMYLCASSEPSGTGVVDTQYFGPGTRLTVL.

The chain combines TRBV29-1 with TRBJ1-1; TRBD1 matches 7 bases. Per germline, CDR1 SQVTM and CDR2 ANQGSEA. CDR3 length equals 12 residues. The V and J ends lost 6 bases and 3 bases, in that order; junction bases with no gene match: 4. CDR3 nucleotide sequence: TGCAGCGTCTTCGACAGGGACACTGAAGCTTTCTTT. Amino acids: CSVFDRDTEAFF.

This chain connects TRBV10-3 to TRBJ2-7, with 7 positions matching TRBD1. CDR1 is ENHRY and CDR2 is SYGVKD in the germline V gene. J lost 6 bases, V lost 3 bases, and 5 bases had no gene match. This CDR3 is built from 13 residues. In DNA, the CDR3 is TGTGCCATCAGTGAATACAGGGGTGGCGAGCAGTACTTC. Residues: CAISEYRGGEQYF.

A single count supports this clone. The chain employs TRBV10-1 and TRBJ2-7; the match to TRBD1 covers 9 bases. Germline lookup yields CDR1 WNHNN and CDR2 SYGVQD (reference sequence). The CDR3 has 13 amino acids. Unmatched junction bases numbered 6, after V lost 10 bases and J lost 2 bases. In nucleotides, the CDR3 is TGCGCCATTCCGGACAGGGGCCCCTACGAGCAGTACTTC. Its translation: CAIPDRGPYEQYF.